A selection of T cell receptor beta chains follows, all from one sample in a study of blood T cell repertoires in COVID-19. Assay: immunoSEQ multiplex PCR; the TCRdb copy retains only in-frame clones and omits some. This table holds fewer than 250,000 clones, 85% to 90% found once. Specimen: PBMCs or T cells enriched from blood (not recorded which). The origin of the receptors is a man aged 30-40 years who had been exposed to COVID-19. Both conserved end residues are part of each CDR3. The order of the fields is V gene, clone size, J gene, D gene, CDR3 DNA, CDR3 protein. The D gene is left open where the match is weak. Some rows have no size entry. The others give once, few or many, or a class for an expanded clone.

TRBV4-2	-	TRBJ1-5	-	TGTGCCAGCAGCCCGGAGGGCGGTTATAGCAATCAGCCCCAGCATTTT	CASSPEGGYSNQPQHF
TRBV28	-	TRBJ1-5	TRBD1	TGTGCCAGCACCCTAACGGGGACAGGCAATCAGCCCCAGCATTTT	CASTLTGTGNQPQHF
TRBV4-1	once	TRBJ2-7	-	TGCGCCAGCAGCCAAGATATTGGGGGGAACTACGAGCAGTACTTC	CASSQDIGGNYEQYF
TRBV19	-	TRBJ2-6	TRBD2	TGTGCCAGTAGTCGCCCGGGGGGAACCTCTGGGGCCAACGTCCTGACTTTC	CASSRPGGTSGANVLTF
TRBV2	-	TRBJ1-5	TRBD1	TGTGCCAGCAGTACGGGACAGGCTAGCAATCAGCCCCAGCATTTT	CASSTGQASNQPQHF
TRBV3-1/TRBV3-2	once	TRBJ1-1	-	TGTGCCAGCAGCCAAGGGAGGGGAAGCGTCACTGAAGCTTTCTTT	CASSQGRGSVTEAFF
TRBV6-2/TRBV6-3	-	TRBJ1-3	-	TGTGCCAGCAGTGAGGGACATCCATCTTCTGGAAACACCATATATTTT	CASSEGHPSSGNTIYF
TRBV3-1/TRBV3-2	-	TRBJ2-7	-	TGTGCCAGCAGCCAAGGGCTCGGACAGACCTACGAGCAGTACTTC	CASSQGLGQTYEQYF
TRBV5-1	-	TRBJ1-2	TRBD1	TGCGCCAGCAGCACAGCCAGGGGGCGAGCCTATGGCTACACCTTC	CASSTARGRAYGYTF
TRBV4-1	-	TRBJ2-5	TRBD2	TGCGCCAGCAGCCAAGAAGGCGGGGGGGCCTGGTCGGAGACCCAGTACTTC	CASSQEGGGAWSETQYF
TRBV11-2	-	TRBJ2-2	-	TGTGCCAGCAGCTTAGCACGGCAGGGGAACACCGGGGAGCTGTTTTTT	CASSLARQGNTGELFF
TRBV11-3	-	TRBJ2-1	TRBD2	TGTGCCAGCAGCTCGTTCCGGACTAGCGGGGGGCAGGAGTTCTTC	CASSSFRTSGGQEFF
TRBV5-4	-	TRBJ2-1	TRBD2	TGTGCCAGCAGCAGGACTAGCGGGGGGGGCGTTTACAATGAGCAGTTCTTC	CASSRTSGGGVYNEQFF
TRBV7-9	-	TRBJ1-1	-	TGTGCCAGCAGCCATAGGGGTTGGAACACTGAAGCTTTCTTT	CASSHRGWNTEAFF
TRBV11-2	-	TRBJ2-6	-	TGTGCCAGCAGCTTAGGGAGGGCTGGGGCCAACGTCCTGACTTTC	CASSLGRAGANVLTF
TRBV5-1	few	TRBJ2-7	-	TGCGCCAGCAGCTCTCCGCCCGGGGAGCAGTACTTC	CASSSPPGEQYF
TRBV7-8	-	TRBJ1-1	-	TGTGCCAGCAGCTCTCCTTTGAACACTGAAGCTTTCTTT	CASSSPLNTEAFF
TRBV29-1	-	TRBJ1-2	-	TGCAGCGTTGAGGCGGGGGAGGCTGGCTACACCTTC	CSVEAGEAGYTF
TRBV3-1/TRBV3-2	-	TRBJ1-2	TRBD1	TGTGCCAGCAGCCAAGACCGGACAGGACATTTGATTGGCTACACCTTC	CASSQDRTGHLIGYTF
TRBV7-9	-	TRBJ1-1	-	TGTGCCAGCAGCCTAGACAGTTATGAAGCTTTCTTT	CASSLDSYEAFF
TRBV19	-	TRBJ1-1	-	TGTGCCAGTTTAATGACTAGTAGCACTGAAGCTTTCTTT	CASLMTSSTEAFF
TRBV15	-	TRBJ2-1	-	TGTGCCACCAGCATCCCCCAGGGGGGCGGAAAAAATGAGCAGTTCTTC	CATSIPQGGGKNEQFF
TRBV7-6	-	TRBJ2-7	-	TGTGCCAGCAGCTTAGTGTTGGCGGGGGCCTCTACCCATCGAACCTACGAGCAGTACTTC	CASSLVLAGASTHRTYEQYF
TRBV30	-	TRBJ1-4	-	TGTGCCGCCGACCGGGGTCTCAGGGAAAAACTGTTTTTT	CAADRGLREKLFF
TRBV4-1	-	TRBJ2-5	TRBD2	TGCGCCAGCAGCCCTAGCGGGGGGGCCATATTGGAGACCCAGTACTTC	CASSPSGGAILETQYF
TRBV4-3	-	TRBJ1-6	-	TGCGCCAGCAGCCAAGAAGGGGTCTCCCGCCCTCGGTCACCCCTCCACTTT	CASSQEGVSRPRSPLHF